This TCR beta chain was profiled in a study of blood T cell repertoires in COVID-19. Study-wide background: The cDNA or gDNA used as material had been derived from T cells, B-cell-depleted T cells, or PBMCs.

There are 14 residues in the CDR3. Looked up from germline, CDR1 is MNHEY and CDR2 is SMNVEV (reference sequence). Trimming took 0 bases from V and 1 from J, leaving 6 bases between them. Original processing notes: Estimated nucleated cell counts came from reference gene primer amplification. The table came from immunoSEQ multiplex PCR; TCRdb's copy has only in-frame clones and leaves some out. V, J and clone size reflect that table, while D and trimming were determined from the DNA. Of about 87,000 clones in the sample, around 84% were seen once. Sequencing input: peripheral blood. V is TRBV27 and J is TRBJ1-1, with TRBD1 as a possible D gene (6 bases). The receptor was isolated from a man aged 40-49 years with acute or convalescent COVID-19. CDR3 protein: CASSLSQGNTEAFF. The CDR3 DNA reads TGTGCCAGCAGTTTATCACAGGGGAACACTGAAGCTTTCTTT.